Listed below are T cell receptor beta chains from one sample, sequenced in a study of technical replicates of blood from a handful of donors. Some clones are missing from TCRdb's copy, which holds only in-frame ones; the method was immunoSEQ multiplex PCR. The sample has around 79,000 clones, around 94% seen once; the top ten hold about 0.39%. Sequenced: T cells isolated from PBMCs. Receptor source: a human donor in good health. The CDR3 runs from the conserved cysteine through the conserved F or W. Fields, in order: clone size, V gene, J gene, D gene, CDR3 protein, CDR3 DNA. D genes are given only for firm matches. The listing skips clone size in some rows; elsewhere it reads once, few, many or a size class.

.	TRBV19	TRBJ1-5	TRBD1	CASSWVAGGHQPQHF	TGTGCCAGTAGTTGGGTGGCAGGGGGTCATCAGCCCCAGCATTTT
.	TRBV10-2	TRBJ2-5	.	CASEVEGEVGETQYF	TGCGCCAGCGAGGTCGAGGGAGAGGTCGGGGAGACCCAGTACTTC
once	TRBV7-3	TRBJ2-1	.	CASSQTTVDNEQFF	TGTGCCAGCAGCCAGACGACAGTCGACAATGAGCAGTTCTTC
.	TRBV29-1	TRBJ2-5	TRBD1	CSAGTGEETQYF	TGCAGCGCTGGGACAGGGGAAGAGACCCAGTACTTC
.	TRBV30	TRBJ2-1	.	CAWSVQGDEQFF	TGTGCCTGGAGTGTACAAGGAGATGAGCAGTTCTTC
once	TRBV4-1	TRBJ2-1	TRBD1	CASSQPRQGNEQFF	TGCGCCAGCAGCCAACCGAGACAGGGGAATGAGCAGTTCTTC
.	TRBV6-5	TRBJ2-7	TRBD1	CASSYSGTGPYEQYF	TGTGCCAGCAGTTACTCGGGGACAGGGCCCTACGAGCAGTACTTC
.	TRBV25-1	TRBJ2-7	TRBD2	CASSEGSGGDEQYF	TGTGCCAGCAGTGAGGGTAGCGGGGGCGACGAGCAGTACTTC
.	TRBV7-9	TRBJ2-7	TRBD1	CASSPGAGGYEQYF	TGTGCCAGCAGCCCTGGGGCAGGGGGCTACGAGCAGTACTTC
.	TRBV30	TRBJ1-2	.	CAWTDSRWAYGYTF	TGTGCCTGGACCGATTCCCGGTGGGCCTATGGCTACACCTTC
.	TRBV30	TRBJ1-4	.	CAWSGGLDEKLFF	TGTGCCTGGAGTGGAGGACTGGATGAAAAACTGTTTTTT
once	TRBV4-1	TRBJ2-7	TRBD2	CASSPGTSGRAEQYF	TGCGCCAGCAGCCCCGGGACTAGCGGGAGGGCCGAGCAGTACTTC
.	TRBV28	TRBJ2-7	.	CASSPPLDSTYEQYF	TGTGCCAGCAGCCCCCCCCTGGACAGCACCTACGAGCAGTACTTC
.	TRBV7-3	TRBJ1-2	TRBD1	CASSLQTGGVSGYTF	TGTGCCAGCAGCCTCCAGACAGGGGGCGTCTCTGGCTACACCTTC
.	TRBV30	TRBJ2-1	TRBD1	CAWGRTRQGIYNEQFF	TGTGCCTGGGGGCGAACCCGACAGGGAATTTACAATGAGCAGTTCTTC
.	TRBV5-1	TRBJ2-7	TRBD2	CASSQLAGAAVEQYF	TGCGCCAGCAGTCAACTAGCGGGAGCAGCCGTTGAGCAGTACTTC
.	TRBV30	TRBJ2-7	.	CAWSLATDEQYF	TGTGCCTGGAGTCTAGCGACCGACGAGCAGTACTTC
once	TRBV11-3	TRBJ1-1	.	CASSLGVTEAFF	TGTGCCAGCAGCTTAGGAGTGACTGAAGCTTTCTTT
.	TRBV7-3	TRBJ1-1	.	CASSITGNTEAFF	TGTGCCAGCAGTATCACAGGGAACACTGAAGCTTTCTTT
.	TRBV9	TRBJ2-1	.	CASSVRELKANEQFF	TGTGCCAGCAGCGTAAGGGAGCTCAAGGCCAATGAGCAGTTCTTC
.	TRBV29-1	TRBJ2-3	TRBD1	CSVGGTGKGSF	TGCAGCGTGGGCGGGACAGGGAAAGGCTCTTTT
.	TRBV6-1	TRBJ2-7	.	CATLDSSYEQYF	TGTGCCACCCTCGACTCATCCTACGAGCAGTACTTC
.	TRBV11-3	TRBJ2-7	.	CASSPRRGSYEQYF	TGTGCCAGCAGCCCGCGCAGGGGATCCTACGAGCAGTACTTC
.	TRBV28	TRBJ1-5	.	CASSLTDHQPQHF	TGTGCCAGCAGTTTGACAGACCATCAGCCCCAGCATTTT
.	TRBV7-9	TRBJ2-3	.	CASSYIVGGRDTQYF	TGTGCCAGCAGCTACATCGTGGGGGGACGAGATACGCAGTATTTT
.	TRBV5-1	TRBJ2-1	TRBD2	CASSLETSGTNEQFF	TGCGCCAGCAGCTTGGAGACTAGCGGGACCAATGAGCAGTTCTTC
.	TRBV28	TRBJ1-4	.	CASSSLGGRNEKLFF	TGTGCCAGCAGCTCCCTCGGGGGACGAAATGAAAAACTGTTTTTT
.	TRBV7-2	TRBJ1-1	.	CASSLQGFEAFF	TGTGCCAGCAGCCTACAGGGATTCGAAGCTTTCTTT
.	TRBV7-8	TRBJ1-5	.	CASSLANDRIGQPQHF	TGTGCCAGCAGCTTAGCAAACGACAGGATCGGTCAGCCCCAGCATTTT
once	TRBV4-3	TRBJ2-3	.	CASSPTSGGSTDTQYF	TGCGCCAGCAGCCCAACCAGCGGAGGAAGCACAGATACGCAGTATTTT
.	TRBV5-4	TRBJ2-5	.	CASSEYNTEQETQYF	TGTGCCAGCAGCGAATATAACACGGAGCAAGAGACCCAGTACTTC
.	TRBV19	TRBJ2-1	TRBD2	CATQLAGGPNEQFF	TGTGCCACTCAACTAGCGGGAGGGCCCAATGAGCAGTTCTTC
.	TRBV10-3	TRBJ2-1	.	CAISEGKSSYNEQFF	TGTGCCATCAGTGAGGGTAAGAGCTCCTACAATGAGCAGTTCTTC
.	TRBV30	TRBJ2-7	TRBD1	CAWDRDSLGYYEQYF	TGTGCCTGGGATCGGGACAGTCTTGGTTACTACGAGCAGTACTTC
.	TRBV28	TRBJ2-5	.	CASSSYRQETQYF	TGTGCCAGCAGTTCCTACAGACAAGAGACCCAGTACTTC
once	TRBV6-5	TRBJ2-5	TRBD1	CASSGDSKMTQYF	TGTGCCAGCAGCGGGGACAGCAAGATGACCCAGTACTTC
.	TRBV25-1	TRBJ2-1	.	CASSQGSGANEQFF	TGTGCCAGCAGTCAAGGGAGCGGAGCCAATGAGCAGTTCTTC
few	TRBV2	TRBJ1-1	.	CASNPGPEAFF	TGTGCCAGCAATCCTGGCCCTGAAGCTTTCTTT
.	TRBV5-5	TRBJ2-1	TRBD1	CASSFRDRSGEQFF	TGTGCCAGCAGCTTCCGGGACAGGAGCGGTGAGCAGTTCTTC
.	TRBV7-7	TRBJ2-3	TRBD2	CASSLLAGGPDTQYF	TGTGCCAGCAGCTTACTAGCGGGAGGGCCAGATACGCAGTATTTT
.	TRBV25-1	TRBJ2-1	.	CASSDRTYNEQFF	TGTGCCAGCAGTGATCGTACCTACAATGAGCAGTTCTTC
once	TRBV7-7	TRBJ2-7	TRBD2	CASSPSGSSYEQYF	TGTGCTAGCAGCCCTAGCGGGAGCTCCTACGAGCAGTACTTC
once	TRBV9	TRBJ2-7	TRBD2	CASSEGLAGGYEQYF	TGTGCCAGCAGCGAGGGACTAGCGGGAGGGTACGAGCAGTACTTC
.	TRBV6-1	TRBJ1-5	.	CASTLSPNQPQHF	TGTGCCAGCACCTTAAGCCCCAATCAGCCCCAGCATTTT
.	TRBV10-1	TRBJ2-7	TRBD2	CASSELAGEYEQYF	TGCGCCAGCAGTGAACTAGCGGGAGAGTACGAGCAGTACTTC
once	TRBV29-1	TRBJ2-1	.	CSVEDHRSEQFF	TGCAGCGTTGAAGATCATCGGTCGGAGCAGTTCTTC
.	TRBV11-2	TRBJ2-5	TRBD2	CASSKTSRWGQETQYF	TGTGCCAGCAGCAAGACTAGCCGCTGGGGCCAAGAGACCCAGTACTTC
.	TRBV27	TRBJ2-7	TRBD1	CASSPGQGRPSTSYEQYF	TGTGCCAGCAGCCCGGGACAGGGGAGGCCCTCAACCTCCTACGAGCAGTACTTC
once	TRBV23-1	TRBJ2-4	.	CASSQAGTGLAKNIQYF	TGCGCCAGCAGTCAGGCTGGAACGGGTCTAGCCAAAAACATTCAGTACTTC
.	TRBV18	TRBJ2-3	TRBD2	CASSQERGTSTDTQYF	TGTGCCAGCTCCCAGGAGCGGGGTACTAGCACAGATACGCAGTATTTT
.	TRBV27	TRBJ2-7	.	CASSLQRPGAWEQYF	TGTGCCAGCAGTCTTCAGAGACCGGGAGCGTGGGAGCAGTACTTC
.	TRBV4-1	TRBJ1-5	.	CASSQEGPGAQHF	TGCGCCAGCAGCCAAGAGGGTCCAGGGGCTCAGCATTTT
once	TRBV10-3	TRBJ1-2	TRBD1	CAIPNDRGLNYGYTF	TGTGCCATACCCAACGACAGGGGCCTTAACTATGGCTACACCTTC
.	TRBV2	TRBJ1-5	.	CASRGRQGHQPQHF	TGTGCCAGCAGGGGGAGGCAGGGACATCAGCCCCAGCATTTT
once	TRBV9	TRBJ2-1	TRBD2	CASSARLAGAEQFF	TGTGCCAGCAGCGCGAGACTAGCGGGCGCGGAGCAGTTCTTC
.	TRBV5-6	TRBJ2-7	TRBD2	CASSYGTSGIYYEQYF	TGTGCCAGCAGCTATGGGACTAGCGGGATTTACTACGAGCAGTACTTC
once	TRBV6-4	TRBJ1-2	.	CASSDSVFGGTGYTF	TGTGCCAGCAGTGACTCCGTGTTCGGGGGGACGGGCTACACCTTC
.	TRBV4-2	TRBJ2-1	TRBD2	CASSQPGLAIFNEQFF	TGTGCCAGCAGCCAACCAGGACTAGCGATTTTCAATGAGCAGTTCTTC
.	TRBV29-1	TRBJ2-7	TRBD1	CSVNAGTGLAYEQYF	TGCAGCGTTAATGCCGGGACAGGGTTAGCCTACGAGCAGTACTTC